Presented here are 15 T cell receptor beta chains from one specimen sequenced in a study of blood T cells in healthy people across ages (dated by TCRdb to between 2014 and 2017). The library was made by 5' RACE. Sequencing instrument: Illumina HiSeq 2500. The second PCR ran for roughly 7 to 12 cycles and used a J-beta primer mix along with a sample-barcoded 5' primer. Starting from the raw public reads, TCRdb applied fastp trimming at Q25, assembled clones with MiXCR and retained in-frame beta chains. Each entry is one CDR3 protein sequence, shown with its most common DNA and genes. The sample table contains 900,000 to 950,000 distinct CDR3 sequences; only one count was recorded for roughly 28% of them. Roughly a tenth of the sample lies in the top ten. These records were also assigned to another study, of T cells of mothers and their children.

Sequenced material: blood. All receptors derive from a woman in her forties in good health.

Regarding this clonotype: Relative to the germline gene, one junction end is altered; a read error may explain this. This chain joins TRBV15 and TRBJ1-2, with 7 bases fitting TRBD1. CDR3 length equals 17 residues. Germline CDR1 reads LNHNV; CDR2 reads YYDKDF (reference sequence). In nucleotides, the CDR3 is TGTGGCACCAGCAGTCCGAGCTACAGGGACAGTCGATATGGCTACACCTTC. This encodes CGTSSPSYRDSRYGYTF.

The chain links TRBV20-1 to TRBJ2-5, with 10 bases matching TRBD2. The germline V gene has CDR1 DFQATT and CDR2 SNEGSKA (reference sequence). After removal of 0 bases from V and 1 base from J, the junction contained 8 bases not matched to a gene. This CDR3 region has 17 residues. The CDR3 sequence: CSARDLTSGEFQETQYF. The DNA of the CDR3 is TGCAGTGCTAGAGATTTAACTAGCGGGGAGTTCCAAGAGACCCAGTACTTC.

This clonotype occurred many times. The chain employs TRBV10-3 and TRBJ2-7; 8 positions match TRBD1. Trimming took 3 bases from V and 6 from J; bases not matched to a gene: 10. This CDR3 contains 15 residues. The germline gives CDR1 ENHRY, CDR2 SYGVKD. This CDR3 reads CAISDAGGGLGEQYF. The CDR3, as DNA: TGTGCCATCAGTGATGCAGGGGGCGGGTTAGGCGAGCAGTACTTC.

This clonotype was picked up a small number of times. The V call is TRBV27, the J call TRBJ1-4; 7 positions match TRBD1. Per the germline V gene, CDR1 is MNHEY and CDR2 is SMNVEV (reference sequence). The CDR3 runs 15 residues. The V gene end was trimmed by 5 bases and the J gene end by 8 bases; junction bases not matched to a gene: 11. The CDR3 spells CASSPGQELREKLFF. In nucleotides, the CDR3 is TGTGCCAGCAGTCCTGGACAGGAACTGCGAGAAAAACTGTTTTTT. Looking up the rest from reference TRBV27 and TRBJ1-4 gives the full variable domain: EAQVTQNPRYLITVTGKKLTVTCSQNMNHEYMSWYRQDPGLGLRQIYYSMNVEVTDKGDVPEGYKVSRKEKRNFPLILESPSPNQTSLYFCASSPGQELREKLFFGSGTQLSVL.

This clonotype has a count of ten or more. The CDR3 spells CASSQGGGGAYTQYF. Here the CDR3 DNA reads TGTGCCAGCAGCCAAGGAGGCGGGGGGGCCTATACGCAGTATTTT. The chain recombines TRBV14 with TRBJ2-3; TRBD2 matches at 9 bases. The V and J ends lost 1 base and 7 bases, in that order; junction bases with no gene match: 6. The length of the CDR3 is 15 residues. The germline CDR1 and CDR2 sequences are SGHDN and FVKESK.

This clonotype appeared a few times. The J gene is TRBJ2-5, the V gene TRBV12-3 or TRBV12-4; 7 bases align to TRBD2. Trimming cost V 6 bases and J 2 bases; bases outside gene matches: 6. This CDR3 has 14 amino acids. CDR3: CASRDGGLQETQYF. In nucleotides, the CDR3 is TGTGCCAGCAGAGATGGGGGACTACAAGAGACCCAGTACTTC.

Of note for this clonotype: This clone may be a read error of a much larger clone one base away. The chain uses TRBV10-3 and TRBJ2-5, with D uncertain. The CDR3 is 13 residues long. V dropped 8 bases and J dropped 2 bases, with 12 bases sitting between them. The germline CDR1 and CDR2 sequences are ENHRY and SYGVKD. The CDR3 region is CAIGSESQETQYF. For the CDR3, the DNA is TGTGCCATCGGTTCAGAGAGTCAAGAGACCCAGTACTTC.

The chain joins TRBV7-9 to TRBJ1-6; D might be TRBD1 (6 bases). Trimming removed 5 bases from V and 7 bases from J, with 15 bases in between. Germline CDR1 reads SEHNR; CDR2 reads FQNEAQ (reference sequence). The CDR3 sequence is 15 residues long. CDR3 in amino acids: CASSLPGTRNSPLHF. The DNA for the CDR3 is TGTGCCAGCAGCCTGCCCGGGACAAGGAATTCACCCCTCCACTTT.

This clonotype was seen many times. The chain combines TRBV27 with TRBJ1-2; a weak D match, TRBD1 (6 bases). V was pared by 4 bases and J by 7 bases, with 19 bases between. The CDR3 has 15 amino acids. Germline V gives CDR1 MNHEY, CDR2 SMNVEV (reference sequence). The CDR3 nucleotides read TGTGCCAGCAGTTCCCCTTCGACAGGTGCGAGTGGCTACACCTTC. This sequence encodes CASSSPSTGASGYTF.

J is TRBJ2-6 and V is TRBV5-1; 7 nucleotides agree with TRBD2. Trimming removed 2 bases from V and 0 bases from J; junction bases left unmatched: 11. CDR3 length: 19 amino acids. Germline-derived CDR1 and CDR2 are SGHRS and YFSETQ. CDR3 coding DNA: TGCGCCAGCAGCTTTCAGTACGGGCTAGCGGACTCTGGGGCCAACGTCCTGACTTTC. It codes for CASSFQYGLADSGANVLTF.

The chain couples TRBV4-3 to TRBJ2-3; no reliable D call. V was cut by 4 bases and J by 0 bases, with 11 bases left in between. Germline loops: CDR1 LGHNA, CDR2 YSLEER. This CDR3 spans 15 amino acids. In nucleotides, the CDR3 is TGCGCCAGCAGCCGCAAGGATTCTAGCACAGATACGCAGTATTTT. The encoded protein is CASSRKDSSTDTQYF.

The chain carries TRBV20-1 and TRBJ2-2; D perhaps matches TRBD1 (5 bases). V shed 1 base and J shed 6 bases, with 15 bases lying between them. Germline lookup yields CDR1 DFQATT and CDR2 SNEGSKA (reference sequence). This CDR3 has 15 residues. CDR3 sequence reads: CSARGPGFGSGELFF. The CDR3 coding sequence is TGCAGTGCTAGAGGTCCAGGGTTTGGGTCCGGGGAGCTGTTTTTT.

This clonotype was seen more than once but under ten times. CDR3 sequence: CSARGSDDYTF. Here the CDR3 DNA reads TGCAGTGCTAGGGGTAGCGATGACTACACCTTC. The rearrangement uses TRBV20-1 and TRBJ1-2; D is unresolved. This CDR3 region has 11 residues. Deletions cut 3 bases from V and 10 bases from J, with 12 bases between. CDR1 is DFQATT and CDR2 is SNEGSKA in the germline V gene (reference sequence).

This clonotype was observed once. The rearrangement joins TRBV4-1 to TRBJ2-7; tentative D call: TRBD2 (6 bases). Germline V gives CDR1 MGHRA, CDR2 YSYEKL. The CDR3 runs to 16 residues. The ends were cut back, 0 bases at V and 0 bases at J, with 12 bases in the middle. The CDR3: CASSQETGGFSYEQYF. Here the CDR3 DNA reads TGCGCCAGCAGCCAAGAAACCGGGGGTTTCTCCTACGAGCAGTACTTC.

The V call is TRBV7-2, the J call TRBJ2-4, with 7 bases identical to TRBD2. With 5 bases clipped from V and 13 bases from J, the junction kept 11 bases outside the gene matches. CDR3 length: 13 amino acids. Germline V lookup: CDR1 SGHTA, CDR2 FQGNSA. The CDR3 sequence: CASSADGGTKQYF. The CDR3 DNA reads TGTGCCAGCAGCGCCGACGGGGGGACGAAGCAGTACTTC.